The sequence of this T cell receptor beta chain was determined in a study of blood T cell repertoires in COVID-19. Across the whole study: Spain, Italy and the United States supplied samples that represented acute and convalescent COVID-19. Sources were T cells, B-cell-depleted T cells, or PBMCs; the material itself was cDNA or gDNA.

The CDR3 covers 15 residues. The germline V gene has CDR1 KGHSH and CDR2 LQKENI. Unmatched junction bases numbered 2, after V lost 3 bases and J lost 7 bases. The authors' processing: Counts of nucleated cells, estimated from reference gene primer amplification, were obtained. Sequenced by immunoSEQ multiplex PCR; TCRdb stores in-frame clones only, minus some. The DNA was the basis for D and trimming; V, J and clone size are from that table. The top ten clones hold 4.8% of a sample with roughly 70,000 clones, 70% to 90% of them seen once. The origin of this receptor is an elderly woman with active or convalescent COVID-19. The gene calls are TRBV18 and TRBJ2-1; 14 nucleotides align to TRBD2. The specimen sequenced was peripheral blood. The DNA for the CDR3 is TGTGCCAGCTCACCCGGACTAGCGGGAGGTAATGAGCAGTTCTTC. Amino acid sequence: CASSPGLAGGNEQFF.